These 20 T cell receptor beta chains were sequenced from one sample in a study of beta chain features in type 1 diabetes. Whole-study findings and limits: Type 1 diabetes patients had moderately but significantly shorter TCRB CDR3s in all four CD4+ subsets.

Every isolated RNA sample was fully reverse transcribed, so sequencing captured expressed TCRB transcripts. Profiled with immunoSEQ multiplex PCR; TCRdb holds only in-frame clones, not every one. The sample lists some 660,000 clones, 11% to 15% occurring once. These receptors' antigens are unknown. Material: naive CD4+ T cells from blood. The origin of the receptors is a man aged 18 to 29 with type 1 diabetes.

This clone was found a few times. The rearrangement uses TRBV30 and TRBJ2-1; tentatively, D is TRBD1 (5 bases). Looked up from germline, CDR1 is GTSNPN and CDR2 is SVGIG (reference sequence). This CDR3 spans 11 amino acids. V was clipped by 5 bases and J by 12 bases, with 14 bases between them. The DNA of the CDR3 is TGTGCCTGGGTGGCAGGGTTTGGGCAGTTCTTC. This translates into CAWVAGFGQFF.

The chain employs TRBV7-2 and TRBJ2-5; no firm D call. Germline V lookup: CDR1 SGHTA, CDR2 FQGNSA. This CDR3 is built from 12 residues. V was pared by 2 bases and J by 6 bases, with 7 bases between. The CDR3 bases are TGTGCCAGCAGCTTACCGCCGAAGACCCAGTACTTC. It translates to CASSLPPKTQYF.

V gene TRBV7-9 combines with J gene TRBJ2-3, with D maybe TRBD2 (6 bases). This CDR3 has 14 amino acids. V gave up 5 bases and J gave up 7 bases, with 16 bases separating them. Germline CDR1 and CDR2: SEHNR and FQNEAQ (reference sequence). CDR3: CASSLTGVRNTQYF. In DNA form, the CDR3 reads TGTGCCAGCAGCCTTACGGGGGTCCGAAATACGCAGTATTTT.

This clone was counted a few times. V and J are TRBV9 and TRBJ2-2, with unresolved D. CDR1 and CDR2 (germline): SGDLS, YYNGEE. The CDR3 extends over 15 amino acids. V lost 6 bases to trimming and J lost 1 base, with 13 bases between them. CDR3 in amino acids: CASIYRAMNTGELFF. Here the CDR3 DNA reads TGTGCCAGCATCTACCGGGCTATGAACACCGGGGAGCTGTTTTTT. The full variable domain, with the rest looked up from reference TRBV9 and TRBJ2-2, is DSGVTQTPKHLITATGQRVTLRCSPRSGDLSVYWYQQSLDQGLQFLIQYYNGEERAKGNILERFSAQQFPDLHSELNLSSLELGDSALYFCASIYRAMNTGELFFGEGSRLTVL.

In its sample, this clone was seen a few times. The chain is built from TRBV29-1 and TRBJ2-3; D is perhaps TRBD1 or TRBD2 (5 bases each). This CDR3 has 13 residues. CDR1 is SQVTM, CDR2 ANQGSEA, per germline. V lost 3 bases, J lost 1 base, and 8 bases lay in between. The CDR3 loop is CSVEGDGTDTQYF. The DNA of the CDR3 is TGCAGCGTTGAGGGGGATGGCACAGATACGCAGTATTTT.

This clone was seen more than once but under ten times. The chain couples TRBV5-4 to TRBJ2-7, with TRBD1 identical over 10 bases. The CDR3 length is 15 residues. Germline V gene lookup returns CDR1 SGHNT and CDR2 YYREEE (reference sequence). The V gene end was trimmed by 0 bases and the J gene end by 3 bases; junction bases not matched to a gene: 3. In nucleotides, the CDR3 is TGTGCCAGCAGCTTGGCCCGGACAGGGGGCTACGAGCAGTACTTC. It translates to CASSLARTGGYEQYF.

V and J are TRBV19 and TRBJ2-7, with a possible D match to TRBD1 (6 bases). There are 13 residues in the CDR3. Trimming shortened V by 4 bases and J by 6 bases, and 13 bases separated the two germline ends. The germline gives CDR1 LNHDA, CDR2 SQIVND (reference sequence). The CDR3 here is CASSTHRAGEQYF. CDR3 nucleotide sequence: TGTGCCAGTAGTACTCACAGGGCAGGCGAGCAGTACTTC.

This clone was detected a few times. CDR3 amino acids: CASGLDRGLYGYTF. The CDR3 DNA is TGTGCTAGTGGTCTCGACAGGGGGCTGTATGGCTACACCTTC. The chain employs TRBV12-5 and TRBJ1-2; 10 nucleotides match TRBD1. Germline CDR1 LGHNT, CDR2 FRNRAP. The CDR3 is 14 amino acids. Germline trimming cut 5 bases from V and 5 bases from J; bases unmatched to any gene: 5.

This clone was detected only a few times. The gene calls are TRBV30 and TRBJ1-1; TRBD1 is a possible D gene (6 bases). V dropped 7 bases and J dropped 3 bases, with 15 bases sitting between them. The CDR3 extends over 13 amino acids. Per germline, CDR1 GTSNPN and CDR2 SVGIG (reference sequence). The CDR3 nucleotides read TGTGCCTACAACCGACAGGAGGACACTGAAGCTTTCTTT. It yields the protein CAYNRQEDTEAFF.

The table lists this clone with a few counts. V gene TRBV5-1 combines with J gene TRBJ2-3; 7 bases are a match to TRBD1. The length of the CDR3 is 17 residues. V gave up 0 bases and J gave up 2 bases; unmatched junction bases: 9. Per germline, CDR1 SGHRS and CDR2 YFSETQ. The CDR3 reads CASSLARQGVPTDTQYF. DNA of the CDR3: TGCGCCAGCAGCTTGGCGCGGCAGGGGGTGCCCACAGATACGCAGTATTTT.

This clone came up a few times. This specimen includes other DNA sequences encoding the same CDR3. The chain links TRBV7-2 to TRBJ1-5, with 8 bases lining up with TRBD1. The CDR3 consists of 14 residues. Germline-derived CDR1 and CDR2 are SGHTA and FQGNSA. The junction had 5 bases not matched to a gene; V was cut back by 6 bases and J by 4 bases. The CDR3 sequence: CASSSTGGNQPQHF. CDR3 nucleotides: TGTGCCAGCAGTTCTACAGGGGGGAATCAGCCCCAGCATTTT.

The chain links TRBV29-1 to TRBJ2-7; 10 nucleotides match TRBD1. CDR1 is SQVTM, CDR2 ANQGSEA, per germline. The CDR3 is 13 residues long. V was clipped by 4 bases and J by 6 bases; unmatched bases: 6. The CDR3 reads CSVVRDRGVEQYF. For the CDR3, the DNA is TGCAGCGTTGTAAGGGACAGGGGCGTCGAGCAGTACTTC.

This CDR3 is CSVGRDRYEQYF. CDR3 nucleotide sequence: TGCAGCGTTGGACGGGATCGGTACGAGCAGTACTTC. The chain carries TRBV29-1 and TRBJ2-5, with TRBD2 as a possible D gene (5 bases). TRBJ2-7 matches the DNA end more closely, so the J call is doubtful. Germline V gene lookup returns CDR1 SQVTM and CDR2 ANQGSEA. The CDR3 sequence is 12 residues long.

This chain uses TRBV15 with TRBJ1-4, with no clear D. Germline CDR1 is LNHNV and CDR2 is YYDKDF (reference sequence). The CDR3 is 15 amino acids. Trimming left V 0 bases short and J 0 bases short, with 5 bases between. CDR3 in amino acids: CATSRERATNEKLFF. Written as DNA, the CDR3 is TGTGCCACCAGCAGAGAGCGGGCAACTAATGAAAAACTGTTTTTT.

The sample holds a few counts of this clone. The chain is built from TRBV5-6 and TRBJ2-1, with 8 nucleotides matching TRBD1. V dropped 0 bases and J dropped 7; count of bases not matched to a gene: 9. The CDR3 sequence is 16 residues long. Germline CDR1 reads SGHDT; CDR2 reads YYEEEE. DNA for the CDR3: TGTGCCAGCAGCTTGGGACCGGACAGGGTGCAAAATGAGCAGTTCTTC. This translates into CASSLGPDRVQNEQFF.

This clone was counted between two and nine times. Different DNA sequences within this sample yield the same CDR3. The rearrangement links TRBV5-6 to TRBJ2-1; 7 nucleotides line up with TRBD2. Trimming at V came to 0 bases and at J to 0 bases, leaving 3 bases not matched to a gene. The CDR3 loop spans 16 amino acids. Germline lookup yields CDR1 SGHDT and CDR2 YYEEEE. The CDR3 DNA reads as TGTGCCAGCAGCTTGGCGGGGGGTAGCTCCTACAATGAGCAGTTCTTC. This gives the protein CASSLAGGSSYNEQFF.

This chain connects TRBV12-5 to TRBJ2-1; 12 bases map to TRBD2. From germline, CDR1 is LGHNT and CDR2 FRNRAP. V shed 5 bases and J 7 bases; nucleotides not matched to a gene: 6. This CDR3 is built from 15 residues. The DNA of the CDR3 is TGTGCTAGTGGTCCCGATCTAGCGGGGGGGAATGAGCAGTTCTTC. Its protein product is CASGPDLAGGNEQFF.

This clone has a handful of counts. The chain employs TRBV27 and TRBJ1-2; 8 bases fit TRBD1. This CDR3 contains 15 residues. Germline V CDR1 and CDR2: MNHEY, SMNVEV (reference sequence). The V segment lost 4 bases and the J segment 2 bases; nucleotides outside the gene matches: 6. The CDR3 nucleotides read TGTGCCAGCAGTTCGCAGACAGGGGCCAACTATGGCTACACCTTC. Its translation is CASSSQTGANYGYTF.

The CDR3 protein is CASSPMESSGGYNEQFF. CDR3 nucleotides: TGTGCCAGCTCACCAATGGAGTCGTCGGGGGGCTACAATGAGCAGTTCTTC. The rearrangement uses TRBV18 and TRBJ2-1, with 7 bases fitting TRBD2. Germline CDR1 is KGHSH and CDR2 is LQKENI. Trimming at V came to 2 bases and at J to 3 bases, leaving 10 bases not matched to a gene. The CDR3 has 17 amino acids.

The chain recombines TRBV30 with TRBJ2-5; D is possibly TRBD2 (6 bases). This CDR3 comprises 14 residues. Germline CDR1 and CDR2: GTSNPN and SVGIG (reference sequence). With 0 bases removed from V and 5 bases from J, the gap between germline ends came to 13 bases. The CDR3 region is CAWSVVGGVETQYF. For the CDR3, the DNA is TGTGCCTGGAGTGTAGTGGGCGGGGTCGAGACCCAGTACTTC.